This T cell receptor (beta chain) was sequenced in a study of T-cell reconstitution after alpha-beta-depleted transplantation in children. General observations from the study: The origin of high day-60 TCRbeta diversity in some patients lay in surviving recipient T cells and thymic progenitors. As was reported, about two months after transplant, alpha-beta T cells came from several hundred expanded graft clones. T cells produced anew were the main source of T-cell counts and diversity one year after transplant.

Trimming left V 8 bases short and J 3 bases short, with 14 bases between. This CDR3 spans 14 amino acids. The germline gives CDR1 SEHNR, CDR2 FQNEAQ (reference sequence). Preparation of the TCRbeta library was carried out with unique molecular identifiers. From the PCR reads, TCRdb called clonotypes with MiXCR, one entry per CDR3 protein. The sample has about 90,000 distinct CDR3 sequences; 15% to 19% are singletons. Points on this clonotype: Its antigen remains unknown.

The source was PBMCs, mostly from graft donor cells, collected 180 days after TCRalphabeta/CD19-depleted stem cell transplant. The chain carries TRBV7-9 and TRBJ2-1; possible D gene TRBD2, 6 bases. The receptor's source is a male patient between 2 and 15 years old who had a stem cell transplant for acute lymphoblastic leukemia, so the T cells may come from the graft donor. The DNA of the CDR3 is TGTGCCAGCTCAGATCGGGGGAGCTACAATGAGCAGTTCTTC. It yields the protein CASSDRGSYNEQFF.